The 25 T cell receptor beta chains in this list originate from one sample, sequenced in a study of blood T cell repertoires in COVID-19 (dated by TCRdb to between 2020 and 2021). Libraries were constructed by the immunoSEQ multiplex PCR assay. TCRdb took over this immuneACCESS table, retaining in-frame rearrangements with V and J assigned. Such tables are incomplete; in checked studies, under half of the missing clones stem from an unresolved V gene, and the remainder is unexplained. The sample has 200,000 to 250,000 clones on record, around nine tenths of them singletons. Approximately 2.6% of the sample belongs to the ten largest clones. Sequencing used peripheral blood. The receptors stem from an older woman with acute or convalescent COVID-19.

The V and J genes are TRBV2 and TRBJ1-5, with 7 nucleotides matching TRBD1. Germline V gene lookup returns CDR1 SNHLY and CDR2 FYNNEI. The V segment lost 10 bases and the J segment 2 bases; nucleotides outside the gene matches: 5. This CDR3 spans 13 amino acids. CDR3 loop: CATRTGGNQPQHF. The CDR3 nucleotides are TGTGCCACTCGGACAGGCGGCAATCAGCCCCAGCATTTT.

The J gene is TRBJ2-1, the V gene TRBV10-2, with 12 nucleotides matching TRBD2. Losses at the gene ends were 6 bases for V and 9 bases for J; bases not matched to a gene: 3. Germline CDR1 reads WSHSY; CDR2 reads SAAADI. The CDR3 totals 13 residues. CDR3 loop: CASREGLAGEQFF. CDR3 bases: TGCGCCAGCAGGGAGGGACTAGCGGGTGAGCAGTTCTTC.

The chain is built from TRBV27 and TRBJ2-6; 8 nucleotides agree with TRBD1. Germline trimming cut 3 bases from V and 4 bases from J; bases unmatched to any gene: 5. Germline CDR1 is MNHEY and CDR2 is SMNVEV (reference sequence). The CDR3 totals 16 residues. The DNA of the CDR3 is TGTGCCAGCAGTTTCGGACAGGGAACCGGGGCCAACGTCCTGACTTTC. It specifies CASSFGQGTGANVLTF.

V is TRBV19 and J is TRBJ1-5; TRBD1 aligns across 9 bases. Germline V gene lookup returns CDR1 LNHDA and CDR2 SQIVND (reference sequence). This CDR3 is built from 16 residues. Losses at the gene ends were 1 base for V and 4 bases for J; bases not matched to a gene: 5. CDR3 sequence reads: CASSIVLGQGNQPQHF. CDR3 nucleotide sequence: TGTGCCAGTAGTATAGTCCTGGGACAGGGAAATCAGCCCCAGCATTTT. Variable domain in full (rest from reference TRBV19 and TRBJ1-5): DGGITQSPKYLFRKEGQNVTLSCEQNLNHDAMYWYRQDPGQGLRLIYYSQIVNDFQKGDIAEGYSVSREKKESFPLTVTSAQKNPTAFYLCASSIVLGQGNQPQHFGDGTRLSIL.

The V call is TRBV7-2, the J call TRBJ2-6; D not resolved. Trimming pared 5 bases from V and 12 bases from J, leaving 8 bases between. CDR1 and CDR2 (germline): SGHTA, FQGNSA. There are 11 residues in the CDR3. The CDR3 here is CASSPSPVLTF. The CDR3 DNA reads TGTGCCAGCAGCCCCTCCCCCGTCCTGACTTTC. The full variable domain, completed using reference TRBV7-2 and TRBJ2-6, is GAGVSQSPSNKVTEKGKDVELRCDPISGHTALYWYRQSLGQGLEFLIYFQGNSAPDKSGLPSDRFSAERTGGSVSTLTIQRTQQEDSAVYLCASSPSPVLTFGAGSRLTVL.

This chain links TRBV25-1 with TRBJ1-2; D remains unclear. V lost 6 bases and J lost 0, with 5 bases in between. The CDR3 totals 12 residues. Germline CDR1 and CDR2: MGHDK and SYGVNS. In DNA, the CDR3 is TGTGCCAGCAGAGGAGCTAACTATGGCTACACCTTC. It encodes CASRGANYGYTF.

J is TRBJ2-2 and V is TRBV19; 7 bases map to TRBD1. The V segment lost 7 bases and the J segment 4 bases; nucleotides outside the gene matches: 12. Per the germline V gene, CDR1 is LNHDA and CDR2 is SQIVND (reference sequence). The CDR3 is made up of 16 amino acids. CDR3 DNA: TGTGCCAGTACAACCCGCCGGGACAGACGCACCGGGGAGCTGTTTTTT. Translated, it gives CASTTRRDRRTGELFF.

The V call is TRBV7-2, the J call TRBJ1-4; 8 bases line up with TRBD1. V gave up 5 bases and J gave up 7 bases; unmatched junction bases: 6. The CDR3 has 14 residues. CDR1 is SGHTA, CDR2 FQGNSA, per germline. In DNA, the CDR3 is TGTGCCAGCAGCCCAAGGACAGGGCGTGAAAAACTGTTTTTT. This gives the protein CASSPRTGREKLFF.

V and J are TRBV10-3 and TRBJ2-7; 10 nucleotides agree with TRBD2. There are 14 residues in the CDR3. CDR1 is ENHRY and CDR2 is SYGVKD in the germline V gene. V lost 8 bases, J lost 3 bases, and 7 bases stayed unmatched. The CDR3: CAIADVAGGYEQYF. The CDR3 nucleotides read TGTGCCATCGCCGACGTAGCGGGAGGCTACGAGCAGTACTTC.

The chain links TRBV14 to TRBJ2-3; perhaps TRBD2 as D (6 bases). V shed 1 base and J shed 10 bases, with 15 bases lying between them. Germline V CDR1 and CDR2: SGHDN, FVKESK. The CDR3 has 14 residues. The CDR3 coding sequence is TGTGCCAGCAGCCAAGGTGGTAGCGGCGGGCCGCAGTATTTT. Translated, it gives CASSQGGSGGPQYF. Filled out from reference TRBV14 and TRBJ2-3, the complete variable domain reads EAGVTQFPSHSVIEKGQTVTLRCDPISGHDNLYWYRRVMGKEIKFLLHFVKESKQDESGMPNNRFLAERTGGTYSTLKVQPAELEDSGVYFCASSQGGSGGPQYFGPGTRLTVL.

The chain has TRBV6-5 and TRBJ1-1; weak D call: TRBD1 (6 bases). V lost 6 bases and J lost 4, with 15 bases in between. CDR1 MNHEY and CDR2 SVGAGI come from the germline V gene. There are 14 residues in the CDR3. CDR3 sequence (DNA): TGTGCCAGCAGCCCAGCAGCGGGGGCCACTGAAGCTTTCTTT. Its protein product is CASSPAAGATEAFF.

This CDR3 is CASSRGTGPYNEQFF. CDR3 sequence (DNA): TGTGCCAGCTCACGAGGGACAGGGCCTTACAATGAGCAGTTCTTC. The genes are TRBV18 and TRBJ2-1; 9 positions agree with TRBD1. Germline V gene lookup returns CDR1 KGHSH and CDR2 LQKENI. The CDR3 consists of 15 residues. The V segment lost 4 bases and the J segment 4 bases; nucleotides outside the gene matches: 5. The entire variable domain, with the rest obtained from reference TRBV18 and TRBJ2-1, is as follows: NAGVMQNPRHLVRRRGQEARLRCSPMKGHSHVYWYRQLPEEGLKFMVYLQKENIIDESGMPKERFSAEFPKEGPSILRIQQVVRGDSAAYFCASSRGTGPYNEQFFGPGTRLTVL.

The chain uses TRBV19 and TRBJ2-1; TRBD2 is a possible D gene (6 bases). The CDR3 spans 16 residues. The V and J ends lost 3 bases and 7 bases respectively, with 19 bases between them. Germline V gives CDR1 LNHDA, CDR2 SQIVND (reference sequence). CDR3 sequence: CASSMNIAEGRNEQFF. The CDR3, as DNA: TGTGCCAGTAGTATGAACATAGCGGAGGGAAGGAATGAGCAGTTCTTC.

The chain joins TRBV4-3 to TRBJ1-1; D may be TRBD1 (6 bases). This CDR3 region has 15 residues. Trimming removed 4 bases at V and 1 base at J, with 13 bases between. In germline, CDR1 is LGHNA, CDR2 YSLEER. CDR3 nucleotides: TGCGCCAGCAGCCTTGAGCCAGGGGCGAACACTGAAGCTTTCTTT. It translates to CASSLEPGANTEAFF.

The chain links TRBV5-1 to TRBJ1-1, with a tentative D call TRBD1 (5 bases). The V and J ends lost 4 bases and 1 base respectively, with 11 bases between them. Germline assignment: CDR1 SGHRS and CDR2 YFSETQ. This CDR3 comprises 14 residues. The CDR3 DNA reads TGCGCCAGCAGCCCCCACGACAGGAACACTGAAGCTTTCTTT. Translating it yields CASSPHDRNTEAFF.

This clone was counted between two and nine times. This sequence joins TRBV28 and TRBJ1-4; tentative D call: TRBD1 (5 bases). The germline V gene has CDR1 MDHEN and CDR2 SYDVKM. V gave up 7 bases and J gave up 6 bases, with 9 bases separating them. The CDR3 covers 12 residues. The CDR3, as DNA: TGTGCCAGCACTGGGGGGGATGAAAAACTGTTTTTT. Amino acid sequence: CASTGGDEKLFF. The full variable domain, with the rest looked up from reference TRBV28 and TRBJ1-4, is DVKVTQSSRYLVKRTGEKVFLECVQDMDHENMFWYRQDPGLGLRLIYFSYDVKMKEKGDIPEGYSVSREKKERFSLILESASTNQTSMYLCASTGGDEKLFFGSGTQLSVL.

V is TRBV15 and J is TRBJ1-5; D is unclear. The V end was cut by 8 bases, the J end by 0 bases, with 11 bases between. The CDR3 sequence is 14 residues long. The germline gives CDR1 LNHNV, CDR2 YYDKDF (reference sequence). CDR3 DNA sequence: TGTGCCACCGGAGAGGGCTATAGCAATCAGCCCCAGCATTTT. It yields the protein CATGEGYSNQPQHF.

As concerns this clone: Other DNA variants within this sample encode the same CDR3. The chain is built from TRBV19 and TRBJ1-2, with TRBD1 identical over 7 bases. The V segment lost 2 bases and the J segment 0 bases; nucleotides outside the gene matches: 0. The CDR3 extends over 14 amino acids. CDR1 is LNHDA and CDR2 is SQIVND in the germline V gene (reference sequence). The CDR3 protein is CASSIQGANYGYTF. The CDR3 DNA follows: TGTGCCAGTAGTATACAGGGGGCTAACTATGGCTACACCTTC.

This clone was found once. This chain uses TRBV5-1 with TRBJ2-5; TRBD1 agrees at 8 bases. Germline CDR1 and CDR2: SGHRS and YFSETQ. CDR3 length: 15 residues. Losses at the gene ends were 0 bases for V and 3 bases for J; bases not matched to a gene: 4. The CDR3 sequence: CASSLGTGKEETQYF. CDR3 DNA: TGCGCCAGCAGCTTGGGGACAGGGAAAGAAGAGACCCAGTACTTC. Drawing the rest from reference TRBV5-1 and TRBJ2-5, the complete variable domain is KAGVTQTPRYLIKTRGQQVTLSCSPISGHRSVSWYQQTPGQGLQFLFEYFSETQRNKGNFPGRFSGRQFSNSRSEMNVSTLELGDSALYLCASSLGTGKEETQYFGPGTRLLVL.

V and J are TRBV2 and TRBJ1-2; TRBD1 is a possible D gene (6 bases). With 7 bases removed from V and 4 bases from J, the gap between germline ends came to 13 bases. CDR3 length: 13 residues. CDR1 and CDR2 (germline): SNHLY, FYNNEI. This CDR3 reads CASMGARVYGYTF. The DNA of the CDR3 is TGTGCCAGCATGGGGGCGCGGGTCTATGGCTACACCTTC.

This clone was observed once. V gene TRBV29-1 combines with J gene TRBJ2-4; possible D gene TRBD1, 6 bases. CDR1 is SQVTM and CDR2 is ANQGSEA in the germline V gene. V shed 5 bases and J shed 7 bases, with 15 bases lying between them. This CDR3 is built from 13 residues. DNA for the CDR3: TGCAGCGTTACAGGGATGGATAGGAACATTCAGTACTTC. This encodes CSVTGMDRNIQYF.

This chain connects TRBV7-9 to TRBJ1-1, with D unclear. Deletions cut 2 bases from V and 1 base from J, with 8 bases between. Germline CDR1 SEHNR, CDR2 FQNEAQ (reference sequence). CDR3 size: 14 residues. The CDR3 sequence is CASSLWRGNTEAFF. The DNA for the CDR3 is TGTGCCAGCAGCTTATGGCGGGGGAACACTGAAGCTTTCTTT.

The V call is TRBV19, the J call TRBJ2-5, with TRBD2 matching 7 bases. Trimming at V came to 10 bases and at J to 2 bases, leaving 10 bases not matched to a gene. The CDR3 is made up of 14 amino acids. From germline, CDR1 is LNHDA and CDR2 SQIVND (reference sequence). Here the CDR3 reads CAMSAGETQETQYF. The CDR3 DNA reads TGTGCCATGTCGGCGGGAGAGACACAAGAGACCCAGTACTTC.

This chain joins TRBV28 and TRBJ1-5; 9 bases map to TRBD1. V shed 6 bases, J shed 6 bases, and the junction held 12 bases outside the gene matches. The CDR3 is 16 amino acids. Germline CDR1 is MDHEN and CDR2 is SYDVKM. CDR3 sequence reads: CASSPSLGQGGQPQHF. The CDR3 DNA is TGTGCCAGCAGCCCCTCGTTGGGACAGGGAGGTCAGCCCCAGCATTTT.

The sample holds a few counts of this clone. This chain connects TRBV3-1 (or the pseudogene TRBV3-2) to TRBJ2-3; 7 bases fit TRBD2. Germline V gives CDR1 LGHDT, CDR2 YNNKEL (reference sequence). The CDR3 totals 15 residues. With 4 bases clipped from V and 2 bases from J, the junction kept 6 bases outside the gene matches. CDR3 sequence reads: CASSPMAGVTDTQYF. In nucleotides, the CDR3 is TGTGCCAGCAGCCCGATGGCGGGAGTCACAGATACGCAGTATTTT.